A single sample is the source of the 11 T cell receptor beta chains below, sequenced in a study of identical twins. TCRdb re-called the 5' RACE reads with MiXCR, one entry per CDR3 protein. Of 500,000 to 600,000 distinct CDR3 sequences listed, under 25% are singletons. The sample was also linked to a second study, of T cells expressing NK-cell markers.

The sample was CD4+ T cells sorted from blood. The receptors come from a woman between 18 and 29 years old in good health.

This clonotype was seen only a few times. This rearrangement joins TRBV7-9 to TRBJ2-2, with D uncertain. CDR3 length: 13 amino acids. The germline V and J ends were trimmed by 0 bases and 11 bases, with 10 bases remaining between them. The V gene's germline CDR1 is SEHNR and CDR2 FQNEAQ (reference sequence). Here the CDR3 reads CASSLAQVPELFF. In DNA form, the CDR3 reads TGTGCCAGCAGCTTAGCGCAGGTCCCTGAGCTGTTTTTT. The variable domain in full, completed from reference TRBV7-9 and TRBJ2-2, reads DTGVSQNPRHKITKRGQNVTFRCDPISEHNRLYWYRQTLGQGPEFLTYFQNEAQLEKSRLLSDRFSAERPKGSFSTLEIQRTEQGDSAMYLCASSLAQVPELFFGEGSRLTVL.

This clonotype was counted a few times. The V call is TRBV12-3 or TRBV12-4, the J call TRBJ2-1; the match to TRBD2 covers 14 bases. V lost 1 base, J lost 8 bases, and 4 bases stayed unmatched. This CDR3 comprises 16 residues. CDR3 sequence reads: CASSLGWTSGGYEQFF. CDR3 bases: TGTGCCAGCAGTTTAGGTTGGACTAGCGGGGGGTATGAGCAGTTCTTC.

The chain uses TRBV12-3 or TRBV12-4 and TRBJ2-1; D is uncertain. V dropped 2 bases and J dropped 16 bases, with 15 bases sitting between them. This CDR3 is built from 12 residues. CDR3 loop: CASSLREWASFF. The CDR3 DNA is TGTGCCAGCAGTTTAAGGGAATGGGCGTCTTTCTTC.

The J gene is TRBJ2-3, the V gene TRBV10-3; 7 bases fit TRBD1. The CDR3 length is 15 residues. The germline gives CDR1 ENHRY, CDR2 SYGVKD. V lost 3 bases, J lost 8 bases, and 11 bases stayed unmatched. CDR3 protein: CAISDVRDSRPTQYF. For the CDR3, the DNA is TGTGCCATCAGTGATGTTCGGGACAGTCGCCCTACGCAGTATTTT.

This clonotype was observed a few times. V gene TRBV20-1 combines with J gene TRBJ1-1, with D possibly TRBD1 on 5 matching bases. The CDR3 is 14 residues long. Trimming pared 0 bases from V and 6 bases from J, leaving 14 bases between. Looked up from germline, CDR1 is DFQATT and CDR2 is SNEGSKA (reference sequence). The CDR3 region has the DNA TGCAGTGCTAGAGATTCACAGGTGATAGCTGAAGCTTTCTTT. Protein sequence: CSARDSQVIAEAFF.

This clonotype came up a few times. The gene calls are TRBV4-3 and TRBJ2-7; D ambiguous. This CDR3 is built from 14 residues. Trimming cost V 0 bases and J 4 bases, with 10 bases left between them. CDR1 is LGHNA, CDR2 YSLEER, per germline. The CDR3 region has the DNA TGCGCCAGCAGCCAAGAATGGGGAAGGTACGAGCAGTACTTC. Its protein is CASSQEWGRYEQYF.

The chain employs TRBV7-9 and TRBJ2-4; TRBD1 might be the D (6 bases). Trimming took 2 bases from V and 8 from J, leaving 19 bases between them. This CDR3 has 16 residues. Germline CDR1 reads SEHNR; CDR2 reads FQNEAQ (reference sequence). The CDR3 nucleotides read TGTGCCAGCAGCTTAAACCCCACAGGGATCGGGGACATTCAGTACTTC. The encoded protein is CASSLNPTGIGDIQYF.

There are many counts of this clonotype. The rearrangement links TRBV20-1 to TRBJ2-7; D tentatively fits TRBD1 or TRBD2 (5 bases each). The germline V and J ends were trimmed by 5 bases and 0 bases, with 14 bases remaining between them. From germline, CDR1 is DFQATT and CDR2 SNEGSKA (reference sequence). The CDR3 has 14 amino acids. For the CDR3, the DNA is TGCAGTGCTGCCGGGACGGCGAGCTCCTACGAGCAGTACTTC. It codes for CSAAGTASSYEQYF.

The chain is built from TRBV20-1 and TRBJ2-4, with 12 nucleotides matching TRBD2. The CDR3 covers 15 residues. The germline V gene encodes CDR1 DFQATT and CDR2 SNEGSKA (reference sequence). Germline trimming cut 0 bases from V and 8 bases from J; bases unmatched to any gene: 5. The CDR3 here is CSAREASGGVDIQYF. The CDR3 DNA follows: TGCAGTGCTAGAGAGGCTAGCGGGGGGGTTGACATTCAGTACTTC.

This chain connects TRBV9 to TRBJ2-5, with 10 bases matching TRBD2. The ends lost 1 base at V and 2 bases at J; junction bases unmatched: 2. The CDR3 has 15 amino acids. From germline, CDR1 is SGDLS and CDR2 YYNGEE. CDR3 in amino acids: CASSVKAGGQETQYF. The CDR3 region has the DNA TGTGCCAGCAGCGTAAAAGCGGGAGGGCAAGAGACCCAGTACTTC.

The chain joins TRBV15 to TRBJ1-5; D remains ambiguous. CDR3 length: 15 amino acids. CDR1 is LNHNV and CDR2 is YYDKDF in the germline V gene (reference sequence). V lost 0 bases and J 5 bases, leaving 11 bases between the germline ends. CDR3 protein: CATSRDGTAYQPQHF. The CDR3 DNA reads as TGTGCCACCAGCAGAGACGGAACAGCTTATCAGCCCCAGCATTTT.